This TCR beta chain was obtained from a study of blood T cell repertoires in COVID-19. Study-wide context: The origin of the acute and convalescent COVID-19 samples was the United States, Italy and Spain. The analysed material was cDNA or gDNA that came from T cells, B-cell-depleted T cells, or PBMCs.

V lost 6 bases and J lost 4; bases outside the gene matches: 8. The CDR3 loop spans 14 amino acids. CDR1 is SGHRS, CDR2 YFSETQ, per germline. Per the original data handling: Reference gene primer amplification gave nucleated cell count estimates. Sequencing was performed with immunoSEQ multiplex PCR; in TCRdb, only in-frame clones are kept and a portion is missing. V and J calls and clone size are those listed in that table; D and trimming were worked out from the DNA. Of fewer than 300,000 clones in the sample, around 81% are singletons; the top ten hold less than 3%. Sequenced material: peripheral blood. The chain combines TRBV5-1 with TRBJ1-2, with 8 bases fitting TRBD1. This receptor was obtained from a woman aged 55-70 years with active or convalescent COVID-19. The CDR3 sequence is CASTDRTGGYGYTF. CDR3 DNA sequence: TGCGCCAGCACCGACCGAACAGGGGGCTATGGCTACACCTTC.